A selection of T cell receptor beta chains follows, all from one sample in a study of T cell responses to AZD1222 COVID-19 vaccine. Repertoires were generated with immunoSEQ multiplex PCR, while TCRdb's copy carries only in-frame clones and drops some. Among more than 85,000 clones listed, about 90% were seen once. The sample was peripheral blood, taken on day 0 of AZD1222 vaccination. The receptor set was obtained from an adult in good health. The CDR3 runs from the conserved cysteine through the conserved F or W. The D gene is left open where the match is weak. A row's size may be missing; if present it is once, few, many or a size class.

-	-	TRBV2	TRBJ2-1	TGTGCCAGCAGCAAACTTCTCGGCAATGAGCAGTTCTTC	CASSKLLGNEQFF
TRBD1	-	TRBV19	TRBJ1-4	TGTGCCAGTAGTACCTCGGGACAGTACGAAAAACTGTTTTTT	CASSTSGQYEKLFF
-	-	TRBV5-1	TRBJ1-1	TGCGCCAGCAGTACTACAGGGAACACTGAAGCTTTCTTT	CASSTTGNTEAFF
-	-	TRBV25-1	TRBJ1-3	TGTGCCAGCAGTGAAGGCGGTAGAAACACCATATATTTT	CASSEGGRNTIYF
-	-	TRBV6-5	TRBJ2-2	TGTGCCAGCAGTTACCTGACCTACACCGGGGAGCTGTTTTTT	CASSYLTYTGELFF
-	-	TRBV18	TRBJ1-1	TGTGCCAGCTCACCGGGCCCCGGGGACACTGAAGCTTTCTTT	CASSPGPGDTEAFF
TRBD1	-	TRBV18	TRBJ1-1	TGTGCCAGCTCACAAACAGCACAGGGGGCTGGGAACACTGAAGCTTTCTTT	CASSQTAQGAGNTEAFF
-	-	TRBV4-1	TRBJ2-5	TGCGCCAGCAGCCAAGGGGACGCCCAAGAGACCCAGTACTTC	CASSQGDAQETQYF
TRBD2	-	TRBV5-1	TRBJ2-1	TGCGCCAGCAGCATCCGGGACTACTACAATGAGCAGTTCTTC	CASSIRDYYNEQFF
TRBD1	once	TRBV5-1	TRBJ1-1	TGCGCCAGCAGCTGGGGGACAGGGGTCGTTGAAGCTTTCTTT	CASSWGTGVVEAFF
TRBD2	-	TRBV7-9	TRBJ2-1	TGTGCCAGCAGGGACCTGAGCGGGAGGGAGTACAATGAGCAGTTCTTC	CASRDLSGREYNEQFF
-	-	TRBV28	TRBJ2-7	TGTGCCAGCAGTTTGGGGCAGGGAGGCGAGCAGTACTTC	CASSLGQGGEQYF
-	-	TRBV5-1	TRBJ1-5	TGCGCCAGCAGCTTGGCTGGAGCGGGGCAGCCCCAGCATTTT	CASSLAGAGQPQHF
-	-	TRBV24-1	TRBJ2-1	TGTGCCACCAGTGACGAACTAGGGGAGTACAATGAGCAGTTCTTC	CATSDELGEYNEQFF
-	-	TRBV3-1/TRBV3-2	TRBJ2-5	TGTGCCAGCAGCCATCGGGATGGGTGGGGGACCCAGTACTTC	CASSHRDGWGTQYF
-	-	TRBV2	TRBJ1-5	TGTGCCAGCAGTCCCACGCCGTTGGGCAATCAGCCCCAGCATTTT	CASSPTPLGNQPQHF
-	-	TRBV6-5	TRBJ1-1	TGTGCCAGCAGATCGGGAAACCTGAACACTGAAGCTTTCTTT	CASRSGNLNTEAFF
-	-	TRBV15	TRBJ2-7	TGTGCCACCAGCTCCTTAGCGGCTAAATTATACGAGCAGTACTTC	CATSSLAAKLYEQYF
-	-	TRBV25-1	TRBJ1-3	TGTGCCAGCAGTGGATCTGGAAACACCATATATTTT	CASSGSGNTIYF
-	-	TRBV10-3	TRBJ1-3	TGTGCCATCAGTGAGCTAGGGGTTGGAAACACCATATATTTT	CAISELGVGNTIYF
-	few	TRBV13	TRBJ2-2	TGTGCCAGCAGCTTATTCGGGGAGCTGTTTTTT	CASSLFGELFF
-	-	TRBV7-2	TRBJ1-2	TGTGCCAGCAGCTTAAGGTCAGGGAGTTTAGGTGGCTACACCTTC	CASSLRSGSLGGYTF
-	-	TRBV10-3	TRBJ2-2	TGTGCCATTTCAACTAGACAGAACGCCGGGGAGCTGTTTTTT	CAISTRQNAGELFF
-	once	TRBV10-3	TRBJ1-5	TGTGCCATCAGTGAGCCGGGGGGGCCCTGGAGGGGCAGCAATCAGCCCCAGCATTTT	CAISEPGGPWRGSNQPQHF
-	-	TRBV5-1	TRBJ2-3	TGCGCCAGCAGCTCCTACACAGATACGCAGTATTTT	CASSSYTDTQYF
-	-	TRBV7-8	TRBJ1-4	TGTGCCAGCAGCTCTCCAAACGGGGGGAACATGGATGAAAAACTGTTTTTT	CASSSPNGGNMDEKLFF
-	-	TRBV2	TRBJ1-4	TGTGCCAGCAGTATGACAACAACTAATGAAAAACTGTTTTTT	CASSMTTTNEKLFF
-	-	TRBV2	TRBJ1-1	TGTGCCAGCAGTGAACAGGGCCTGACTGAAGCTTTCTTT	CASSEQGLTEAFF
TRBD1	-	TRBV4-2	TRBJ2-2	TGTGCCAGCAGCCAAGGGGACAGCAACACCGGGGAGCTGTTTTTT	CASSQGDSNTGELFF
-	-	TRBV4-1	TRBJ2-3	TGCGCCAGCAGCCAAGAACAGCGTATGGGAGATACGCAGTATTTT	CASSQEQRMGDTQYF
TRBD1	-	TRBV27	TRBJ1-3	TGTGCCAGCAGTTTCAAAGGACAGGGGCGAGGAAACACCATATATTTT	CASSFKGQGRGNTIYF
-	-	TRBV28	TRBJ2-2	TGTGCCAGCAGACCCAGCGGAAACACCGGGGAGCTGTTTTTT	CASRPSGNTGELFF
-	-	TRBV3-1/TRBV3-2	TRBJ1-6	TGTGCCAGCAGCCAACTGGACAGAAATTCACCCCTCCACTTT	CASSQLDRNSPLHF
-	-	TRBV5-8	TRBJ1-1	TGTGCCAGCAGCCCCCCCAACACTGAAGCTTTCTTT	CASSPPNTEAFF
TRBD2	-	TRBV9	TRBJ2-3	TGTGCCAGCAGCGTTGGGACTAGCGGGGGGACAGATACGCAGTATTTT	CASSVGTSGGTDTQYF
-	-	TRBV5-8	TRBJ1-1	TGTGCCAGCAGCTCCTGGTCGCCTGAAGCTTTCTTT	CASSSWSPEAFF
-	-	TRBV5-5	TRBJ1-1	TGTGCCAGCAGCTTTTCCGAGTCCTTCCTCGGGTCTGAAGCTTTCTTT	CASSFSESFLGSEAFF
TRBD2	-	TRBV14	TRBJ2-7	TGTGCCAGCAGCCTAGGGACTAGCGGGGGACGGGGGCAGTACTTC	CASSLGTSGGRGQYF
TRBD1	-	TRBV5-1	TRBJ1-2	TGCGCCAGCAGTCCAACTACCCAAACAGGGGCCTATGGCTACACCTTC	CASSPTTQTGAYGYTF
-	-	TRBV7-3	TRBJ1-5	TGTGCCAGCAGCTCCGCCCTGGGGCAGCCCCAGCATTTT	CASSSALGQPQHF
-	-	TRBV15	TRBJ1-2	TGTGCCACCAGCAGAGAGGAGAGCTATGGCTACACCTTC	CATSREESYGYTF
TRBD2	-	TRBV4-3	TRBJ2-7	TGCGCCAGCAGCCAAGTTGGCGGGGGGTACTACGAGCAGTACTTC	CASSQVGGGYYEQYF
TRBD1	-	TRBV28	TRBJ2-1	TGTGCCAGCAGTTCCGACAGGGGGGAATACAATGAGCAGTTCTTC	CASSSDRGEYNEQFF
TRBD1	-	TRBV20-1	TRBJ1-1	TGCAGTGCTAGTACTACCGGGACAGCGAACACTGAAGCTTTCTTT	CSASTTGTANTEAFF
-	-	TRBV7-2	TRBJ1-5	TGTGCCAGCAGCTTACGGCGGGGTATCACCGGTCAGCCCCAGCATTTT	CASSLRRGITGQPQHF
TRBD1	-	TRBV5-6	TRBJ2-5	TGTGCCAGCAGCTTCGATGGACAGGTGAACCAAGAGACCCAGTACTTC	CASSFDGQVNQETQYF
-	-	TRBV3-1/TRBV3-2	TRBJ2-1	TGTGCCAGCCCCGAGGGGGGAGAAACTTACAATGAGCAGTTCTTC	CASPEGGETYNEQFF
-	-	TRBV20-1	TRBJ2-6	TGCAGTGCCGCCGGGGCCAACGTCCTGACTTTC	CSAAGANVLTF
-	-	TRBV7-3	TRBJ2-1	TGTGCCAGCAGCCAGGGGGGACTAGGGTACAATGAGCAGTTCTTC	CASSQGGLGYNEQFF
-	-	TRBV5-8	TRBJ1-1	TGTGCCAGCAGGAGGGACCCTAACACTGAAGCTTTCTTT	CASRRDPNTEAFF
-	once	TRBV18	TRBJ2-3	TGTGCCAGCTCACTTACCGGGTGGCCTAGCACAGATACGCAGTATTTT	CASSLTGWPSTDTQYF
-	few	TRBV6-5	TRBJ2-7	TGTGCCAGCAGCGCAGGTTGGGACACCTCCTACGAGCAGTACTTC	CASSAGWDTSYEQYF
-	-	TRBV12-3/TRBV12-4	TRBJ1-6	TGTGCCAGCAGTTTTTCGGGTAATTCACCCCTCCACTTT	CASSFSGNSPLHF
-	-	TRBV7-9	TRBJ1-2	TGTGCCAGCAGCTTTGGGGGCGCAAGGTTTAATAACTATGGCTACACCTTC	CASSFGGARFNNYGYTF
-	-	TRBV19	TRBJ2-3	TGTGCCAGTAGTATAGATCGGGTCCGATATACGCAGTATTTT	CASSIDRVRYTQYF
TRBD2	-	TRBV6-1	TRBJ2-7	TGTGCCAGCAGTGAAACATTTGGGCTAGCGGGAGTTGGAGAGCAGTACTTC	CASSETFGLAGVGEQYF
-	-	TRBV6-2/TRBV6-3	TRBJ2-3	TGTGCCAGCAGTTATGGGAATACGCAGTATTTT	CASSYGNTQYF
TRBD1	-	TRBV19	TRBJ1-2	TGTGCCAGTAGTCCAGGGACAGGGGTTTCGGGTGGCTACACCTTC	CASSPGTGVSGGYTF
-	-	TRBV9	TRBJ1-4	TGTGCCAGCAGCCGGGCGGCTAATGAAAAACTGTTTTTT	CASSRAANEKLFF
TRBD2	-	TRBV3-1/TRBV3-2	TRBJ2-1	TGTGCCAGCAGCCCGAGAGCGGGGGGGCCTAGGGGTGAGCAGTTCTTC	CASSPRAGGPRGEQFF